A selection of T cell receptor beta chains follows, all from one sample in a study of blood T cell repertoires in COVID-19. Clones were read by immunoSEQ multiplex PCR, and TCRdb kept only the in-frame ones, dropping some. The sample has almost 200,000 clones, roughly 77% seen once. Sequenced input: peripheral blood. All receptors derive from a woman in her thirties or forties with COVID-19, enrolled during active disease. Both conserved end residues are part of each CDR3. The order of the fields is J gene, V gene, D gene, clone size, CDR3 DNA, CDR3 protein. D genes are given only for firm matches. Where a row states a size, it is once, few, many or the class of an expanded clone; other rows omit it.

J: TRBJ1-1; V: TRBV9; D: NA; size: NA; DNA: TGTGCCAGCAGCCCAGACAGTTTGAACACTGAAGCTTTCTTT; CDR3: CASSPDSLNTEAFF
J: TRBJ1-1; V: TRBV5-5; D: NA; size: NA; DNA: TGTGCCAGCAGCTTTCTGGTTAGGAACACTGAAGCTTTCTTT; CDR3: CASSFLVRNTEAFF
J: TRBJ2-3; V: TRBV5-1; D: TRBD1; size: NA; DNA: TGCGCCAGCAGCCCGGGACAGGGCCACCTCACAGATACGCAGTATTTT; CDR3: CASSPGQGHLTDTQYF
J: TRBJ2-5; V: TRBV5-8; D: NA; size: NA; DNA: TGTGCCAGCAGCGCCTTTAGCGAGACCCAGTACTTC; CDR3: CASSAFSETQYF
J: TRBJ2-3; V: TRBV5-6; D: TRBD2; size: once; DNA: TGTGCCAGCAGCTTTAGGACTAGCGGGGCAGATACGCAGTATTTT; CDR3: CASSFRTSGADTQYF
J: TRBJ1-1; V: TRBV10-3; D: NA; size: NA; DNA: TGTGCCATCCGGTTAGAAGGGGGTTCGAGCACTGAAGCTTTCTTT; CDR3: CAIRLEGGSSTEAFF
J: TRBJ2-2; V: TRBV30; D: NA; size: NA; DNA: TGTGCCTGGAGTGTACTCCTTCCTACCGGGGAGCTGTTTTTT; CDR3: CAWSVLLPTGELFF
J: TRBJ2-3; V: TRBV5-4; D: NA; size: NA; DNA: TGTGCCAGCAGCTTACAGGGCCGTGCAGATACGCAGTATTTT; CDR3: CASSLQGRADTQYF
J: TRBJ1-5; V: TRBV6-4; D: NA; size: once; DNA: TGTGCCAGCAGTGAAGCGGGGGGGAATCAGCCCCAGCATTTT; CDR3: CASSEAGGNQPQHF
J: TRBJ1-2; V: TRBV30; D: NA; size: few; DNA: TGTGCCTGGAGGCTTAGGGGCAGGGCCTCCTATGGCTACACCTTC; CDR3: CAWRLRGRASYGYTF
J: TRBJ2-2; V: TRBV18; D: NA; size: NA; DNA: TGTGCCAGCTCACCACCGGTGAACAGGGTTGGCACCGGGGAGCTGTTTTTT; CDR3: CASSPPVNRVGTGELFF
J: TRBJ2-1; V: TRBV18; D: NA; size: few; DNA: TGTGCCAGCTCACCACCTGGGACTTACAATGAGCAGTTCTTC; CDR3: CASSPPGTYNEQFF
J: TRBJ2-1; V: TRBV11-3; D: TRBD2; size: once; DNA: TGTGCCAGCAGCTTAGATTCTAGCGGGGGGGCTGGTGAGCAGTTCTTC; CDR3: CASSLDSSGGAGEQFF
J: TRBJ2-7; V: TRBV7-2; D: NA; size: few; DNA: TGTGCCAGCAGCTTAGGTGCACAGGTTTCCTACGAGCAGTACTTC; CDR3: CASSLGAQVSYEQYF
J: TRBJ2-1; V: TRBV18; D: NA; size: NA; DNA: TGTGCCAGCTCACCACAAGGGACACAGAATGAGCAGTTCTTC; CDR3: CASSPQGTQNEQFF
J: TRBJ1-2; V: TRBV19; D: TRBD1; size: few; DNA: TGTGCCAGCTCAAGGGGACAGGGGGCTGACTATGGCTACACCTTC; CDR3: CASSRGQGADYGYTF
J: TRBJ2-7; V: TRBV10-3; D: TRBD1; size: NA; DNA: TGTGCCATCAGTGGTCTGGGGGACAGGGACGGGACTTACGAGCAGTACTTC; CDR3: CAISGLGDRDGTYEQYF
J: TRBJ2-1; V: TRBV18; D: TRBD2; size: NA; DNA: TGTGCCAGCTCGGGGGGGAGCGGGAGCTACAATGAGCAGTTCTTC; CDR3: CASSGGSGSYNEQFF
J: TRBJ1-2; V: TRBV11-2; D: NA; size: NA; DNA: TGTGCCAGCAGTACTGTAGGTCTCAGGCGAAACTATGGCTACACCTTC; CDR3: CASSTVGLRRNYGYTF
J: TRBJ2-1; V: TRBV3-1/TRBV3-2; D: NA; size: NA; DNA: TGTGCCAGCAGCTATAGACTCTCCTACAATGAGCAGTTCTTC; CDR3: CASSYRLSYNEQFF
J: TRBJ2-1; V: TRBV9; D: TRBD2; size: once; DNA: TGTGCCAGCAGCTACGACTCCGGGACTAGCGGGTACAATGAGCAGTTCTTC; CDR3: CASSYDSGTSGYNEQFF
J: TRBJ2-3; V: TRBV5-4; D: TRBD1; size: NA; DNA: TGTGCCAGCAGCGACCCTCAGGGGGGCACAGATACGCAGTATTTT; CDR3: CASSDPQGGTDTQYF
J: TRBJ1-2; V: TRBV5-4; D: TRBD1; size: NA; DNA: TGTGCCAGCAGCTTCGCGGACAGGTTGTTAGGGGGCTACACCTTC; CDR3: CASSFADRLLGGYTF
J: TRBJ2-7; V: TRBV5-1; D: TRBD2; size: NA; DNA: TGCGCCAGCAATCCAGCGGGGGTTTCCTACGAGCAGTACTTC; CDR3: CASNPAGVSYEQYF
J: TRBJ2-5; V: TRBV5-1; D: TRBD2; size: NA; DNA: TGCGCCAGCGGCCCTAGCGGGGAAGAGACCCAGTACTTC; CDR3: CASGPSGEETQYF
J: TRBJ2-2; V: TRBV24-1; D: NA; size: NA; DNA: TGTGCCACCAGTGAACACGAGCCGGGGGACACCGGGGAGCTGTTTTTT; CDR3: CATSEHEPGDTGELFF
J: TRBJ1-5; V: TRBV6-2/TRBV6-3; D: NA; size: NA; DNA: TGTGCCAGCAGTTACTCGAACGTCCCAGGGGCCTATAGCAATCAGCCCCAGCATTTT; CDR3: CASSYSNVPGAYSNQPQHF
J: TRBJ1-1; V: TRBV30; D: TRBD1; size: NA; DNA: TGTGCCTGGAGCCAGGGGGCGGGTACTGAAGCTTTCTTT; CDR3: CAWSQGAGTEAFF
J: TRBJ1-1; V: TRBV5-4; D: NA; size: NA; DNA: TGTGCCAGCAGTGTCGCGGACAGGAACACTGAAGCTTTCTTT; CDR3: CASSVADRNTEAFF
J: TRBJ2-1; V: TRBV6-2/TRBV6-3; D: NA; size: NA; DNA: TGTGCCAGCAGTTACTCGAGCGGCAATGAGCAGTTCTTC; CDR3: CASSYSSGNEQFF
J: TRBJ1-1; V: TRBV5-1; D: NA; size: NA; DNA: TGCGCCAGCACTTCTACTGTAGGGGCGGACACTGAAGCTTTCTTT; CDR3: CASTSTVGADTEAFF
J: TRBJ1-2; V: TRBV11-2; D: NA; size: NA; DNA: TGTGCCAGCAGCTCCTCCAGGGTCGATGGCTACACCTTC; CDR3: CASSSSRVDGYTF